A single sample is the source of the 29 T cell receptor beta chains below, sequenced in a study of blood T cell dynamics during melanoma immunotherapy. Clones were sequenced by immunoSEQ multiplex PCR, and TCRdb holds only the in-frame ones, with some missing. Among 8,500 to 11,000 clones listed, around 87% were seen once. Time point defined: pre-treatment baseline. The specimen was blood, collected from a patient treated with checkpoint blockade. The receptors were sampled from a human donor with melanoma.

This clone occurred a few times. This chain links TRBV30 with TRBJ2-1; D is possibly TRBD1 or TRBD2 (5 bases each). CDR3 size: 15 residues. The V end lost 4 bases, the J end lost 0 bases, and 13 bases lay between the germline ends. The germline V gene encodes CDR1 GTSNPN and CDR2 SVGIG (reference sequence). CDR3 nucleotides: TGTGCCTGGACCGGGGACGCTTCCTCCTACAATGAGCAGTTCTTC. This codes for CAWTGDASSYNEQFF.

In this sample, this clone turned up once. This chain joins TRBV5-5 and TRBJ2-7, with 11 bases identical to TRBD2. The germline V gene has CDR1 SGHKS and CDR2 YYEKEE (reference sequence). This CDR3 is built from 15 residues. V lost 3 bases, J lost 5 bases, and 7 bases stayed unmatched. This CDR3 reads CASSWVAGGLNEQYF. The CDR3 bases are TGTGCCAGCAGCTGGGTAGCGGGGGGGCTCAACGAGCAGTACTTC.

This CDR3 is CASSLMGTTNEKLFF. Written as DNA, the CDR3 is TGCGCCAGCAGCTTGATGGGGACAACTAATGAAAAACTGTTTTTT. This chain links TRBV5-1 with TRBJ1-4; no definite D call. Trimming cost V 1 base and J 0 bases, with 7 bases left between them. Germline lookup yields CDR1 SGHRS and CDR2 YFSETQ. CDR3 size: 15 residues.

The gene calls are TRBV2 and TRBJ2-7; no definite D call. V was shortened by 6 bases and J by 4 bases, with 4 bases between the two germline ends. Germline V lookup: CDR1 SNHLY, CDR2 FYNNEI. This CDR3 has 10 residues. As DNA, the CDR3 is TGTGCCAGCAGCTTGTACGAGCAGTACTTC. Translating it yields CASSLYEQYF.

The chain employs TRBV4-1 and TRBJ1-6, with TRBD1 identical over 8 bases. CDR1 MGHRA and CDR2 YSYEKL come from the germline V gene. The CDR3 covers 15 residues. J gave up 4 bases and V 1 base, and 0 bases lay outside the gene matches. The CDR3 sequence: CASSQGDRYNSPLHF. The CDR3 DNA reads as TGCGCCAGCAGCCAAGGGGACAGGTATAATTCACCCCTCCACTTT.

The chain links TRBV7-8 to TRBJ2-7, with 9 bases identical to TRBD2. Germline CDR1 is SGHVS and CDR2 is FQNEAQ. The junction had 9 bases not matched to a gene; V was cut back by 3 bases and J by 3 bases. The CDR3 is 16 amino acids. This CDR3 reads CASSLFTSGFFYEQYF. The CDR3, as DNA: TGTGCCAGCAGCTTGTTTACTAGCGGGTTTTTCTACGAGCAGTACTTC.

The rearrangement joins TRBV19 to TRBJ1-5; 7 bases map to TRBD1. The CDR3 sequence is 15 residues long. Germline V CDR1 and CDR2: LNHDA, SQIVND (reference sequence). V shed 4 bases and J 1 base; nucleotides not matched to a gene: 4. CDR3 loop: CASSTRQGSNQPQHF. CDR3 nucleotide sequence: TGTGCCAGTAGTACCCGACAGGGAAGCAATCAGCCCCAGCATTTT.

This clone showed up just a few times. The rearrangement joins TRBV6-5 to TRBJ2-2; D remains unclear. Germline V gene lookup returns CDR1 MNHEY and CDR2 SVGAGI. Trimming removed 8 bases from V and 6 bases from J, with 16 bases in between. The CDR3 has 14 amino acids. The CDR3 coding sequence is TGTGCCAGCTCCGGTGGGTACGGTTCCGGGGAGCTGTTTTTT. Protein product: CASSGGYGSGELFF.

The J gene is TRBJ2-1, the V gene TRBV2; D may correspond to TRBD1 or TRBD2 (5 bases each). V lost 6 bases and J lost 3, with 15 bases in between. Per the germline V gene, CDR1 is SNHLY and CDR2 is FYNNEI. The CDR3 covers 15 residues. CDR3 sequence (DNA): TGTGCCAGCAGGGGGGACGGATCATTCTACAATGAGCAGTTCTTC. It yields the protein CASRGDGSFYNEQFF.

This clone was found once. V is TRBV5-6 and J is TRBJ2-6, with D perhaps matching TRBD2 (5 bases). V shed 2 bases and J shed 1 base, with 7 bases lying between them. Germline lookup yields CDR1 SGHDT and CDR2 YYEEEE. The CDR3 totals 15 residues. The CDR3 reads CASSFGESGANVLTF. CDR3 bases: TGTGCCAGCAGCTTCGGGGAGTCTGGGGCCAACGTCCTGACTTTC. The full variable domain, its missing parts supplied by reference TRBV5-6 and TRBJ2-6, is DAGVTQSPTHLIKTRGQQVTLRCSPKSGHDTVSWYQQALGQGPQFIFQYYEEEERQRGNFPDRFSGHQFPNYSSELNVNALLLGDSALYLCASSFGESGANVLTFGAGSRLTVL.

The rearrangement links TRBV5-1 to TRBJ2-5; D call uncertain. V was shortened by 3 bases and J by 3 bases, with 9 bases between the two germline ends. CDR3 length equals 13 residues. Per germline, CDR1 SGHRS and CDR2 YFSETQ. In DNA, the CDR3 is TGCGCCAGCAGCTGGTCGGCAGAAGAGACCCAGTACTTC. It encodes CASSWSAEETQYF.

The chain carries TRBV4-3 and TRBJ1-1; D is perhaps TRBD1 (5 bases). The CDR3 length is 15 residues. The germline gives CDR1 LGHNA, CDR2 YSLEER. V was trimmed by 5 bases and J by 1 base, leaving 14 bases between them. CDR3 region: CASSTRGAGNTEAFF. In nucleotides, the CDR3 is TGCGCCAGCAGCACCCGCGGGGCGGGGAACACTGAAGCTTTCTTT.

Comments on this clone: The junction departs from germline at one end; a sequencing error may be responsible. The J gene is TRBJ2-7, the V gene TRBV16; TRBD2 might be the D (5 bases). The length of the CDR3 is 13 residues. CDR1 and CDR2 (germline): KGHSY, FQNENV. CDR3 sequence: CASSQFGLGLRHF. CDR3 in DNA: TGTGCCAGCAGCCAATTTGGGCTAGGACTTCGTCACTTC.

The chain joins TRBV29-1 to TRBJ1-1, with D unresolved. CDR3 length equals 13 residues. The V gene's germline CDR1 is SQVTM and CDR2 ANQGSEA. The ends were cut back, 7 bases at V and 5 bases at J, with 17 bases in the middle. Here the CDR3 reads CSGDDNGGTEAFF. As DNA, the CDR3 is TGCAGCGGGGATGACAACGGAGGGACTGAAGCTTTCTTT. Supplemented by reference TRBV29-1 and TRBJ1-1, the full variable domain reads SAVISQKPSRDICQRGTSLTIQCQVDSQVTMMFWYRQQPGQSLTLIATANQGSEATYESGFVIDKFPISRPNLTFSTLTVSNMSPEDSSIYLCSGDDNGGTEAFFGQGTRLTVV.

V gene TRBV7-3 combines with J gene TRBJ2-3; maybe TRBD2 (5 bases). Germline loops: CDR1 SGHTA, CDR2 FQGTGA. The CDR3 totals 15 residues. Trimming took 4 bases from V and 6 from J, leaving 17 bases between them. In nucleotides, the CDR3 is TGTGCCAGCAGCTCGATGGGTGGGAGTCCCGATACGCAGTATTTT. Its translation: CASSSMGGSPDTQYF. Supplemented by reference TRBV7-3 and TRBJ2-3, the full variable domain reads GAGVSQTPSNKVTEKGKYVELRCDPISGHTALYWYRQSLGQGPEFLIYFQGTGAADDSGLPNDRFFAVRPEGSVSTLKIQRTERGDSAVYLCASSSMGGSPDTQYFGPGTRLTVL.

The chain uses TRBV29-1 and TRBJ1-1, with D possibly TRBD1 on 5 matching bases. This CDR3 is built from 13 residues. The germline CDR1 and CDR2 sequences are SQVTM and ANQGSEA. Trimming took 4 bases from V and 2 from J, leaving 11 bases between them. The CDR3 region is CSVGRTPNTEAFF. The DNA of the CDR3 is TGCAGCGTTGGACGGACACCTAACACTGAAGCTTTCTTT.

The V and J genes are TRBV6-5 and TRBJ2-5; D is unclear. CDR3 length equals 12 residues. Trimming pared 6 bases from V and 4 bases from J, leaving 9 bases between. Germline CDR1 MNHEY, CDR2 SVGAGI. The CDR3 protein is CASRTSLETQYF. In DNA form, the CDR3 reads TGTGCCAGCAGGACAAGTCTAGAGACCCAGTACTTC.

The CDR3, as DNA: TGCGCCAGCAGCTTATGGGCCACAGATACGCAGTATTTT. Encoded protein: CASSLWATDTQYF. The V gene is TRBV5-1, the J gene TRBJ2-3, with D unclear. CDR1 is SGHRS, CDR2 YFSETQ, per germline. The V and J ends lost 2 bases and 2 bases respectively, with 6 bases between them. This CDR3 is 13 amino acids long.

The CDR3 region is CASSYLQGTGYTF. In nucleotides, the CDR3 is TGTGCCAGCAGTTACCTACAGGGGACTGGCTACACCTTC. The J gene is TRBJ1-2, the V gene TRBV6-5, with 7 bases fitting TRBD1. The trim removed 2 bases at V and 7 bases at J, leaving 4 bases unmatched. The CDR3 totals 13 residues. Germline V gene lookup returns CDR1 MNHEY and CDR2 SVGAGI.

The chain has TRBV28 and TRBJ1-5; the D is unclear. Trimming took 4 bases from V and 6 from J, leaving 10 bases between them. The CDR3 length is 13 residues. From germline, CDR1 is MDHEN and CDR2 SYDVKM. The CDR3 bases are TGTGCCAGCAGTTCCCGGTGGGGTCAGCCCCAGCATTTT. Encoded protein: CASSSRWGQPQHF. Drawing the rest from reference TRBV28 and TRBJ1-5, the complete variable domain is DVKVTQSSRYLVKRTGEKVFLECVQDMDHENMFWYRQDPGLGLRLIYFSYDVKMKEKGDIPEGYSVSREKKERFSLILESASTNQTSMYLCASSSRWGQPQHFGDGTRLSIL.

The CDR3 DNA is TGCGCCAGCAGCCAGGTCGGGACTAGCGGGACCGAGCAGTTCTTC. This encodes CASSQVGTSGTEQFF. V usage is TRBV4-1 and J usage is TRBJ2-1; 13 bases match TRBD2. Trimming removed 3 bases from V and 10 bases from J; junction bases left unmatched: 6. Germline loops: CDR1 MGHRA, CDR2 YSYEKL. This CDR3 is built from 15 residues.

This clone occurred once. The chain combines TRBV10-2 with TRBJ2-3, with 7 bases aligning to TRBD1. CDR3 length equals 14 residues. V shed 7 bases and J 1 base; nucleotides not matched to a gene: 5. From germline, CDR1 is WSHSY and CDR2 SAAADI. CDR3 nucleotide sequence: TGCGCCAGCACCCGGGACAGACGCACAGATACGCAGTATTTT. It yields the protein CASTRDRRTDTQYF.

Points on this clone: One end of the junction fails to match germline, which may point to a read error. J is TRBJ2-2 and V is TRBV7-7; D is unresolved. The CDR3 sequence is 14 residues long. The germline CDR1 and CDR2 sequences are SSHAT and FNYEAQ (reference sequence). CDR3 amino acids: CASSLSVNTGELFF. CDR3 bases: TGTGCTAGCAGCTTATCGGTAAACACCGGGGAGCTGTTTTTT.

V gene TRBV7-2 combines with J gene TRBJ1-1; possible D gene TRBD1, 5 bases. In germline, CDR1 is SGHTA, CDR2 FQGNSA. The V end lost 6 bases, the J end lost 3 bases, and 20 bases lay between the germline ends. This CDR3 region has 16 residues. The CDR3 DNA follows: TGTGCCAGCAGTTTTCCAGGGTTTTCGAGCGACACTGAAGCTTTCTTT. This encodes CASSFPGFSSDTEAFF.

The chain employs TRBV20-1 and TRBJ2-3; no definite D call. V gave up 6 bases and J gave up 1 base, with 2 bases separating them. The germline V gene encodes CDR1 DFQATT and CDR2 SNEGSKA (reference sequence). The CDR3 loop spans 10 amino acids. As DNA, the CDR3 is TGCAGTGCGCGCACAGATACGCAGTATTTT. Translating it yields CSARTDTQYF.

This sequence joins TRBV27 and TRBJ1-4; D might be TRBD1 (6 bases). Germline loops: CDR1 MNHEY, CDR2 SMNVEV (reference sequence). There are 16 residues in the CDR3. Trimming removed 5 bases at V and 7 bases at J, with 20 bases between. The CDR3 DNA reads TGTGCCAGCAGTCCTGAGATCCGGGACATACGTGAAAAACTGTTTTTT. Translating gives CASSPEIRDIREKLFF.

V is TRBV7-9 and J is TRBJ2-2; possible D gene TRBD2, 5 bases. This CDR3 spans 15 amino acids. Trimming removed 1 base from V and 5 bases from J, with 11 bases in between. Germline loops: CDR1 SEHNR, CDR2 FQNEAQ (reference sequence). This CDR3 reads CASSLEGAWTGELFF. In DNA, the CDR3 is TGTGCCAGCAGCTTAGAGGGAGCGTGGACCGGGGAGCTGTTTTTT.

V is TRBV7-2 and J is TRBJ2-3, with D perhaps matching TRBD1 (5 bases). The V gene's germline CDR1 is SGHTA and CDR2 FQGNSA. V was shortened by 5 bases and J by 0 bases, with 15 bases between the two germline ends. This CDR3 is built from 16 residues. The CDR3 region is CASSLAWGLSTDTQYF. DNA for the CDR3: TGTGCCAGCAGCCTCGCGTGGGGCCTGAGCACAGATACGCAGTATTTT.

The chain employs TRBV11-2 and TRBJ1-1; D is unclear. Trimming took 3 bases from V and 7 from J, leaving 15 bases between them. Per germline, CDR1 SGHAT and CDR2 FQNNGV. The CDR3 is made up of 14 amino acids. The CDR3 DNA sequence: TGTGCCAGCAGCTTCCCCCCTTTTTATGGTGAAGCTTTCTTT. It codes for CASSFPPFYGEAFF.